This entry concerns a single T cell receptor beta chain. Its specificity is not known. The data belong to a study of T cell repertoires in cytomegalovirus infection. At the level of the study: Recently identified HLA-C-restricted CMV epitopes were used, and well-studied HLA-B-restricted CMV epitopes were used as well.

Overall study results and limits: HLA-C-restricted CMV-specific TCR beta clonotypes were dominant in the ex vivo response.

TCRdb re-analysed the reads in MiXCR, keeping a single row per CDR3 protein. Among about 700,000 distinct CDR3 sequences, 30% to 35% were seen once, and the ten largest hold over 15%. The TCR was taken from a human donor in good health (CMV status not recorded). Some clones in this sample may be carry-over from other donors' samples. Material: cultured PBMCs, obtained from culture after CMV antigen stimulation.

In nucleotides, the CDR3 is TGTGCCAGCAGCAAGACCTGGCTAGCGGGGACCTACGAGCAGTACTTC. Translation gives CASSKTWLAGTYEQYF. The rearrangement joins TRBV7-9 to TRBJ2-7, with 9 bases that match TRBD2. V was clipped by 5 bases and J by 2 bases; unmatched bases: 10. There are 16 residues in the CDR3. Germline CDR1 SEHNR, CDR2 FQNEAQ (reference sequence). Filled out from reference TRBV7-9 and TRBJ2-7, the complete variable domain reads DTGVSQNPRHKITKRGQNVTFRCDPISEHNRLYWYRQTLGQGPEFLTYFQNEAQLEKSRLLSDRFSAERPKGSFSTLEIQRTEQGDSAMYLCASSKTWLAGTYEQYFGPGTRLTVT.